The source of this T cell receptor (beta chain) is a study of blood T cells in healthy people across ages. PCR was performed a second time for roughly 7 to 11 cycles using a sample-barcoded 5' primer and a J-beta primer mix. From the 5' RACE reads, TCRdb called clonotypes with MiXCR, one entry per CDR3 protein. The sample contains almost 550,000 distinct CDR3 sequences, less than 25% of which appear only once. CDR3 size: 14 residues. The germline V and J ends were trimmed by 8 bases and 9 bases, with 20 bases remaining between them. These data also formed part of another study, on T cells of mothers and their children.

The sample comprised blood. The chain links TRBV12-3 or TRBV12-4 to TRBJ1-5; the D gene is possibly TRBD1 (6 bases). This TCR was sampled from a boy aged 5-17 years in good health. The CDR3, as DNA: TGTGCCAGCGGCCGGGGGGGCGGATTTCGGCCCCAGCATTTT. As protein: CASGRGGGFRPQHF.